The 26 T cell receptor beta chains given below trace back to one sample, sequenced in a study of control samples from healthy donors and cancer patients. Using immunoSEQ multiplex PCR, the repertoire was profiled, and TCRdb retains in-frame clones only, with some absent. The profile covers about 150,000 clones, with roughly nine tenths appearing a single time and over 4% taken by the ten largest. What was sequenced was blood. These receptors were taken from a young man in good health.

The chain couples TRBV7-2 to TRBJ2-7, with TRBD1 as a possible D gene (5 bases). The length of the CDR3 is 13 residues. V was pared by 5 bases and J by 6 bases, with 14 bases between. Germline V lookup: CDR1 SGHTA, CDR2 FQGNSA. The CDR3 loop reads CASSTSGLPEQYF. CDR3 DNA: TGTGCCAGCAGCACCTCAGGGTTACCCGAGCAGTACTTC.

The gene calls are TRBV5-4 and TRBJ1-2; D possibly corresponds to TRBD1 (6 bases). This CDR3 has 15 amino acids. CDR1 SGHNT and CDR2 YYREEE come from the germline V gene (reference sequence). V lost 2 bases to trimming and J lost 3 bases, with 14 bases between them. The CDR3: CASSFSGANYYGYTF. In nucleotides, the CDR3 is TGTGCCAGCAGCTTTTCAGGGGCCAACTACTATGGCTACACCTTC.

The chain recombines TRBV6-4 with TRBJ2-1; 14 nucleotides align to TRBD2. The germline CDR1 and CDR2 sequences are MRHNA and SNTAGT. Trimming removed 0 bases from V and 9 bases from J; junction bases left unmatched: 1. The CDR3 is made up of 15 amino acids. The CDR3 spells CASSDSTSGGAEQFF. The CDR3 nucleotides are TGTGCCAGCAGTGACTCGACTAGCGGGGGGGCTGAGCAGTTCTTC.

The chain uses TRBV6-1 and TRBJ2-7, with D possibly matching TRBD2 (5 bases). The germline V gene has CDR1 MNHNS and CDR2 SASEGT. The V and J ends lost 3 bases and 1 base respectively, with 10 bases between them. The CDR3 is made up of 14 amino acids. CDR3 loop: CASSERARSYEQYF. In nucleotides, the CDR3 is TGTGCCAGCAGTGAGCGGGCCCGATCCTACGAGCAGTACTTC.

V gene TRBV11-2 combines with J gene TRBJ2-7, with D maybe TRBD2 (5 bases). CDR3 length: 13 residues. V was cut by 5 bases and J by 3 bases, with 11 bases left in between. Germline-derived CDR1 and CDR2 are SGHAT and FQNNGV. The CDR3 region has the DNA TGTGCCAGCAGCCCTAGCCCTTACTACGAGCAGTACTTC. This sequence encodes CASSPSPYYEQYF.

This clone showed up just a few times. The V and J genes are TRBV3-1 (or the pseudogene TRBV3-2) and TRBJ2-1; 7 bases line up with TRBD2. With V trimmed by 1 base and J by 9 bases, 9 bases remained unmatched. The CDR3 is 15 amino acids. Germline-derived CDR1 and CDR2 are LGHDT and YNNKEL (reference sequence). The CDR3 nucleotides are TGTGCCAGCAGCCAAGGCGGGGGACGGGCGGGTGAGCAGTTCTTC. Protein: CASSQGGGRAGEQFF.

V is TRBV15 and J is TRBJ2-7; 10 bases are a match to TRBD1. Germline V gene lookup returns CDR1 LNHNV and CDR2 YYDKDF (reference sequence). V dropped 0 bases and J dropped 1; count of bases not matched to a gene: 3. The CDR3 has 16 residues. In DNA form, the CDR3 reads TGTGCCACCAGCAGAGATGTGGGACAGGGGTCCTACGAGCAGTACTTC. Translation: CATSRDVGQGSYEQYF.

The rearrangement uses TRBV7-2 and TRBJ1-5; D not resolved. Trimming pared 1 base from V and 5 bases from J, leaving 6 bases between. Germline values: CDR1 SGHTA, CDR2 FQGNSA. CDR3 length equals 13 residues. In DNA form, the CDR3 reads TGTGCCAGCAGCTTAGTCTCGTATCAGCCCCAGCATTTT. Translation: CASSLVSYQPQHF.

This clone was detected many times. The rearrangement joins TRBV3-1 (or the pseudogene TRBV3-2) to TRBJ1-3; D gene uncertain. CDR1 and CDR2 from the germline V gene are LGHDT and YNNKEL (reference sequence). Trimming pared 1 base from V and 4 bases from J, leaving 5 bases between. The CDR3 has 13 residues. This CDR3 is CASSQGNGNTIYF. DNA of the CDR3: TGTGCCAGCAGCCAAGGGAACGGAAACACCATATATTTT.

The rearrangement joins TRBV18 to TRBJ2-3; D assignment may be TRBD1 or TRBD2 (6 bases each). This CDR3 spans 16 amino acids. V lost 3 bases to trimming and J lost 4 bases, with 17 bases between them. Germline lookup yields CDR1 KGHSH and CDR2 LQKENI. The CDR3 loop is CASSPPGGGLSDTQYF. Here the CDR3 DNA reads TGTGCCAGCTCACCCCCAGGAGGGGGGCTGTCAGATACGCAGTATTTT.

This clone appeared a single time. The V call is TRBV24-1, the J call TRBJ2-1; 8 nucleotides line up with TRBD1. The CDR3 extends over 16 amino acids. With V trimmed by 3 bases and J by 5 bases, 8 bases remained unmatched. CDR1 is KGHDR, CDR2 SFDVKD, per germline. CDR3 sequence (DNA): TGTGCCACCAGTGATCGGGACAGGACGATCCACAATGAGCAGTTCTTC. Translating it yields CATSDRDRTIHNEQFF.

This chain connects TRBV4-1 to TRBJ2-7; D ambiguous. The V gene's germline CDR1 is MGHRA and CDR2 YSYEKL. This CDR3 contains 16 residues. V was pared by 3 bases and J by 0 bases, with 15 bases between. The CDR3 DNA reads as TGCGCCAGCAGCCAGTTCCAGACCGGCAGCTCCTACGAGCAGTACTTC. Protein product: CASSQFQTGSSYEQYF.

CDR3 sequence (DNA): TGTGCCAGCAGCTCACCCGAAGTAGGAGAGACCCAGTACTTC. This gives the protein CASSSPEVGETQYF. This chain uses TRBV5-6 with TRBJ2-5; D not resolved. The V end was cut by 3 bases, the J end by 4 bases, with 13 bases between. CDR1 and CDR2 from the germline V gene are SGHDT and YYEEEE. The CDR3 sequence is 14 residues long.

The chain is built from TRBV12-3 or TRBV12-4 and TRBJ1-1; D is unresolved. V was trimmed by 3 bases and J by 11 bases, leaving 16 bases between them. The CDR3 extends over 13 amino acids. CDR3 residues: CASSLAGNSGAFF. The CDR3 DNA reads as TGTGCCAGCAGTTTGGCGGGGAACAGTGGGGCTTTCTTT.

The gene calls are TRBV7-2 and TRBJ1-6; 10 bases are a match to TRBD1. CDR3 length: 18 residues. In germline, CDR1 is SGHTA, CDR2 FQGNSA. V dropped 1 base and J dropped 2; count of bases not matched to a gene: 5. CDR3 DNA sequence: TGTGCCAGCAGCTTAGTCGGACAGGGGGATGCCTATAATTCACCCCTCCACTTT. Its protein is CASSLVGQGDAYNSPLHF.

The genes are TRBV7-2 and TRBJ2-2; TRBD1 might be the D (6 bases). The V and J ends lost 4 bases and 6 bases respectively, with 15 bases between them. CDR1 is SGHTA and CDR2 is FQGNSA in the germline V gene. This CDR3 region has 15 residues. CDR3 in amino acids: CASSSHRVAAGELFF. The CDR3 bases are TGTGCCAGCAGCTCCCACAGGGTTGCGGCCGGGGAGCTGTTTTTT.

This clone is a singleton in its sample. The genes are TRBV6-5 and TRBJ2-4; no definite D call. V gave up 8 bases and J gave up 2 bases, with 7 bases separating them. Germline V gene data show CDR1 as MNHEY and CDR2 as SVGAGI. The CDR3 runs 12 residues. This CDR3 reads CASGLTKNIQYF. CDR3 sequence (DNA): TGTGCCAGCGGGCTAACCAAAAACATTCAGTACTTC.

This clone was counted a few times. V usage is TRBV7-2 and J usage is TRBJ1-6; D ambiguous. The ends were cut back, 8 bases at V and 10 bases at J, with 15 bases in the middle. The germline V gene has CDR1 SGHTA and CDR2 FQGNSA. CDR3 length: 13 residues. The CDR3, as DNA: TGTGCCAGCTCCCCCTTATTCCCGTCACCCCTCCACTTT. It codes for CASSPLFPSPLHF.

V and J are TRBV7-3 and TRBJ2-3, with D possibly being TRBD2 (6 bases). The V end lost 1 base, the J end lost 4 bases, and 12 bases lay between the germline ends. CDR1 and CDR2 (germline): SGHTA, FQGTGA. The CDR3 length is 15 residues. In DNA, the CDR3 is TGTGCCAGCAGCTTAAGGCGGGGCGGGGCAGATACGCAGTATTTT. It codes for CASSLRRGGADTQYF.

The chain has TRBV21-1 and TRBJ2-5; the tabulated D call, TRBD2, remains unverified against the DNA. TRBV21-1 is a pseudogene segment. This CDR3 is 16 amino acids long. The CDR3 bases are TGTGCCAGCATCAATCTTCGTCAGCGGTCCCAAGAGACCCAGTACTTC. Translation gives CASINLRQRSQETQYF.

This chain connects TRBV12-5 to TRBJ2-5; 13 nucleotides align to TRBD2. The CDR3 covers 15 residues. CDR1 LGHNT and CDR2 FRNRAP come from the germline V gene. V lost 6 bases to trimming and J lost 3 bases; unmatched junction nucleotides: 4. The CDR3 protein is CASGSGLAGEETQYF. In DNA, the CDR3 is TGTGCTAGTGGCTCCGGACTAGCGGGAGAAGAGACCCAGTACTTC.

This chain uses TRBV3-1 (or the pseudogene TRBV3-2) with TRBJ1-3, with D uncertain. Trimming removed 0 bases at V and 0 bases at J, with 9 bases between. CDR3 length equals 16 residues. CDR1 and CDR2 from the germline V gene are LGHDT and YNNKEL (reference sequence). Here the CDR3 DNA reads TGTGCCAGCAGCCAAGATCGCCGGGTCTCTGGAAACACCATATATTTT. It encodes CASSQDRRVSGNTIYF.

CDR3 sequence reads: CAISESSQEEFF. The CDR3 DNA sequence: TGTGCCATCAGTGAGTCAAGTCAGGAGGAGTTCTTC. The chain employs TRBV10-3 and TRBJ2-1, with D maybe TRBD2 (5 bases). The germline V and J ends were trimmed by 0 bases and 14 bases, with 11 bases remaining between them. CDR1 is ENHRY, CDR2 SYGVKD, per germline. The CDR3 is made up of 12 amino acids.

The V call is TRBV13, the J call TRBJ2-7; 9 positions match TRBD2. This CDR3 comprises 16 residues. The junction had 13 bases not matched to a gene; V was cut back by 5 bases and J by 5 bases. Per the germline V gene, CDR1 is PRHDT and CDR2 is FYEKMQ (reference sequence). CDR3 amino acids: CASSTQRSGRQDEQYF. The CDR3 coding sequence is TGTGCCAGCAGCACCCAACGGAGCGGGAGGCAGGACGAGCAGTACTTC.

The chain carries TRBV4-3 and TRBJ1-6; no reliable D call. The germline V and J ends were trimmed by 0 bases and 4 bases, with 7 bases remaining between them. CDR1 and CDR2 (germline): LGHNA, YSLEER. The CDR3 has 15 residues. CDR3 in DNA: TGCGCCAGCAGCCAAGACAGAAATTATAATTCACCCCTCCACTTT. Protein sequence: CASSQDRNYNSPLHF.

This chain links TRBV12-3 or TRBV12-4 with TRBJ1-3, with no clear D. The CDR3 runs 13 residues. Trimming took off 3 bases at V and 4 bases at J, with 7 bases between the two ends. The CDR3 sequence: CASSLRSGNTIYF. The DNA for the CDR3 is TGTGCCAGCAGTTTGAGGTCAGGAAACACCATATATTTT.